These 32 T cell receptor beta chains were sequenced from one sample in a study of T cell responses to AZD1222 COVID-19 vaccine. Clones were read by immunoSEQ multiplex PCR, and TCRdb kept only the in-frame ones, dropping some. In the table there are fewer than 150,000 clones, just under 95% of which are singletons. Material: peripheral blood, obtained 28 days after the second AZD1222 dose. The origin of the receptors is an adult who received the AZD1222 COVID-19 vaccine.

The CDR3 protein is CAWSQGSGYTF. As DNA, the CDR3 is TGTGCCTGGAGTCAAGGGTCCGGCTACACCTTC. J is TRBJ1-2 and V is TRBV30, with no clear D. Looked up from germline, CDR1 is GTSNPN and CDR2 is SVGIG (reference sequence). V gave up 2 bases and J gave up 8 bases, with 9 bases separating them. The CDR3 consists of 11 residues.

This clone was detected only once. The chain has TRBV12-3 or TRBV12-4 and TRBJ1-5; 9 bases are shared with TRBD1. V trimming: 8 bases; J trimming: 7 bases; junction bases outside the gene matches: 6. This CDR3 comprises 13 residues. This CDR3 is CASSGQGPQPQHF. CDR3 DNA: TGTGCCAGCTCGGGACAGGGCCCCCAGCCCCAGCATTTT.

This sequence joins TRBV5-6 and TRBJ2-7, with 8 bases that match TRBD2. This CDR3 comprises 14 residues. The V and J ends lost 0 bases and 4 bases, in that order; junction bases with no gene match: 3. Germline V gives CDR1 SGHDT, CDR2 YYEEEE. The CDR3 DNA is TGTGCCAGCAGCTTGGGTGCTAGCGGGTACGAGCAGTACTTC. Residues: CASSLGASGYEQYF.

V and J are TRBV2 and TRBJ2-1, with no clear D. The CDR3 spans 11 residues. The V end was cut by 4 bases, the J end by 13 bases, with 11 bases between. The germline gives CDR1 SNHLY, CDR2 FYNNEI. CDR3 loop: CASSVLAVQFF. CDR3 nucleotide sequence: TGTGCCAGCAGTGTTTTGGCCGTCCAGTTCTTC.

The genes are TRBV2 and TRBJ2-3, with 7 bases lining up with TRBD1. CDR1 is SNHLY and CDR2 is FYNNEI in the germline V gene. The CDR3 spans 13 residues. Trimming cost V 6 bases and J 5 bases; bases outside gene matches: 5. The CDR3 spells CASSKGQRDTQYF. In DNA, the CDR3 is TGTGCCAGCAGCAAGGGACAGCGAGATACGCAGTATTTT.

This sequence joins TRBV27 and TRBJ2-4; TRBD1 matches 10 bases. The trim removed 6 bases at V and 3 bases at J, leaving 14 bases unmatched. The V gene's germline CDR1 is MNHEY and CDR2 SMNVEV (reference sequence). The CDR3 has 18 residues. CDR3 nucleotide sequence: TGTGCCAGCAGGACCCCCGGGACAGGGGATTTCGGCAAAAACATTCAGTACTTC. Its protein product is CASRTPGTGDFGKNIQYF.

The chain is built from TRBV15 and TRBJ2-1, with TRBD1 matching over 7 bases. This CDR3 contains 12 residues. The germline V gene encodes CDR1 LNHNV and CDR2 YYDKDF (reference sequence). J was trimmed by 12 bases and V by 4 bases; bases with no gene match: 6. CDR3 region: CATSTRTGMQFF. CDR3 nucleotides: TGTGCCACCAGCACACGGACAGGAATGCAGTTCTTC. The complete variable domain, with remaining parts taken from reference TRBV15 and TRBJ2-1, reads DAMVIQNPRYQVTQFGKPVTLSCSQTLNHNVMYWYQQKSSQAPKLLFHYYDKDFNNEADTPDNFQSRRPNTSFCFLDIRSPGLGDTAMYLCATSTRTGMQFFGPGTRLTVL.

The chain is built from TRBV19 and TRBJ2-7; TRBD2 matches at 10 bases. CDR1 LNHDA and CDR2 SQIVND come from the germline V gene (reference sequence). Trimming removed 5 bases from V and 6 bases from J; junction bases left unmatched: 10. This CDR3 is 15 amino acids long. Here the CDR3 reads CASSLDERGGFEQYF. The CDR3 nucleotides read TGTGCCAGTAGTTTGGACGAGCGGGGGGGCTTCGAGCAGTACTTC. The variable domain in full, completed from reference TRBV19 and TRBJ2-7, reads DGGITQSPKYLFRKEGQNVTLSCEQNLNHDAMYWYRQDPGQGLRLIYYSQIVNDFQKGDIAEGYSVSREKKESFPLTVTSAQKNPTAFYLCASSLDERGGFEQYFGPGTRLTVT.

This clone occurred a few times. The CDR3 spells CASSGDYEAFF. The CDR3 DNA reads as TGTGCCAGCAGCGGGGACTATGAAGCTTTCTTT. This chain joins TRBV2 and TRBJ1-1, with TRBD1 as a possible D gene (5 bases). The CDR3 runs 11 residues. The germline gives CDR1 SNHLY, CDR2 FYNNEI. Trimming cost V 6 bases and J 7 bases, with 9 bases left between them.

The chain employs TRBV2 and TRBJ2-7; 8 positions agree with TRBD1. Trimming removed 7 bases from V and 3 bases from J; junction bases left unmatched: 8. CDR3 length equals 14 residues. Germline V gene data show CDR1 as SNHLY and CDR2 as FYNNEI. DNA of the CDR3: TGTGCCAGCAAAGGACAGGGATTCTACTACGAGCAGTACTTC. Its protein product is CASKGQGFYYEQYF.

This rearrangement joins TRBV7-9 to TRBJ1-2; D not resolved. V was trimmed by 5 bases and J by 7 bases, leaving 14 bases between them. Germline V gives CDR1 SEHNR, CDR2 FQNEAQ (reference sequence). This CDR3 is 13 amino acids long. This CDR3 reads CASSPLEESGYTF. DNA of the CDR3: TGTGCCAGCAGCCCTCTGGAAGAATCTGGCTACACCTTC.

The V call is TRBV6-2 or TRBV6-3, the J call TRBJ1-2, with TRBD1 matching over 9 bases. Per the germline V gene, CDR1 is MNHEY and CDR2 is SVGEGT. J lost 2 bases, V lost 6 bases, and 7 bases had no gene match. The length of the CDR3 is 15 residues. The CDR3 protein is CASSPWDRVNYGYTF. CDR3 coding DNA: TGTGCCAGCAGCCCTTGGGACAGGGTGAACTATGGCTACACCTTC.

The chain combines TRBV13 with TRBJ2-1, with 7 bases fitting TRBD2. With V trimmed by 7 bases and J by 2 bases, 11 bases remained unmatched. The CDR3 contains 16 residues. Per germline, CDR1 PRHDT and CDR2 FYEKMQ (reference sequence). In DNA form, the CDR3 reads TGTGCCAGCATGGCTGGGGGAGCGGGGACCTACAATGAGCAGTTCTTC. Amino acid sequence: CASMAGGAGTYNEQFF.

The DNA of the CDR3 is TGTGCCAGTAGTACACAGAAGGATCAGCCCCAGCATTTT. Translating gives CASSTQKDQPQHF. The chain is built from TRBV19 and TRBJ1-5; D not resolved. Trimming took 4 bases from V and 5 from J, leaving 9 bases between them. Per germline, CDR1 LNHDA and CDR2 SQIVND (reference sequence). This CDR3 has 13 residues.

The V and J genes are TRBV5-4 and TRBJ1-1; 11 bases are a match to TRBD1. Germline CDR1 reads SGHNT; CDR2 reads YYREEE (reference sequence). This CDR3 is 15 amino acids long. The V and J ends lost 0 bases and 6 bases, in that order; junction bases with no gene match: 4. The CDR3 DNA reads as TGTGCCAGCAGCTTGGTAGGGACAGGGGGACCTGAAGCTTTCTTT. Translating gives CASSLVGTGGPEAFF.

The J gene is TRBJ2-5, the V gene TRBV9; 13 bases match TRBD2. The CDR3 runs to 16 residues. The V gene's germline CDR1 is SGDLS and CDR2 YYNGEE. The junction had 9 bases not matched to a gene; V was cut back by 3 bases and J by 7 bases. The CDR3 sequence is CASSAQLAGGLGTQYF. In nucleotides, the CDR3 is TGTGCCAGCAGCGCGCAACTAGCGGGGGGGCTTGGGACCCAGTACTTC.

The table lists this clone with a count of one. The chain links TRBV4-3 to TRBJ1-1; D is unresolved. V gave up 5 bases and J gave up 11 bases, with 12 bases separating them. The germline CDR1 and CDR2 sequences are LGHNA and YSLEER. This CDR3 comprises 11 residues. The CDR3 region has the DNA TGCGCCAGCAGCGTCGGGATTCAGGCTTTCTTT. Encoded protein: CASSVGIQAFF.

The CDR3 region is CASSRNQRGSNTGELFF. In DNA form, the CDR3 reads TGTGCCAGCAGTCGAAACCAGCGGGGGTCGAACACCGGGGAGCTGTTTTTT. J is TRBJ2-2 and V is TRBV7-3; 8 nucleotides align to TRBD2. The CDR3 totals 17 residues. Trimming cost V 6 bases and J 0 bases; bases outside gene matches: 9. The V gene's germline CDR1 is SGHTA and CDR2 FQGTGA.

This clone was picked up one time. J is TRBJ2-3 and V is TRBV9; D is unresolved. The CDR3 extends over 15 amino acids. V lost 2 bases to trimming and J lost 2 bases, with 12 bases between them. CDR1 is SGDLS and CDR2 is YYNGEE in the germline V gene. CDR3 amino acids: CASSVGPASTDTQYF. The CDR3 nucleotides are TGTGCCAGCAGCGTTGGGCCTGCTTCCACAGATACGCAGTATTTT.

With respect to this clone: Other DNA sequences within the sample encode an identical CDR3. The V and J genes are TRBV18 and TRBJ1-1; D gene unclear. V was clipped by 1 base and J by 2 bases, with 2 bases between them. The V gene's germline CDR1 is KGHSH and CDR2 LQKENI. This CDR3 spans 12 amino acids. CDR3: CASSPQNTEAFF. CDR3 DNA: TGTGCCAGCTCACCACAAAACACTGAAGCTTTCTTT.

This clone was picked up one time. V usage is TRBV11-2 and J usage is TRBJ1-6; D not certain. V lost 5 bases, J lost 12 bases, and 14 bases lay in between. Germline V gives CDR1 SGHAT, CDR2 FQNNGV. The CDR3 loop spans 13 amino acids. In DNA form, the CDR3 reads TGTGCCAGCAGCCCCGGGGAGATTAGACCCCTCCACTTT. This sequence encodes CASSPGEIRPLHF.

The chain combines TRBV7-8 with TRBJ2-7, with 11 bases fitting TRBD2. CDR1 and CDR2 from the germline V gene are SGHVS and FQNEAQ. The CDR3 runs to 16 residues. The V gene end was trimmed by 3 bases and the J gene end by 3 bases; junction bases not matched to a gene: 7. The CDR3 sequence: CASSFFGTSGHYEQYF. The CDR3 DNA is TGTGCCAGCAGCTTCTTCGGGACTAGCGGACACTACGAGCAGTACTTC.

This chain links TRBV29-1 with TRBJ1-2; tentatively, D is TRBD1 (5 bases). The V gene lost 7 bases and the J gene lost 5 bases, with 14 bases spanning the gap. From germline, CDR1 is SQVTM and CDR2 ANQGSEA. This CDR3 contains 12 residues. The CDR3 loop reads CSARDGTYGYTF. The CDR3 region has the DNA TGCAGCGCCCGGGACGGAACATATGGCTACACCTTC.

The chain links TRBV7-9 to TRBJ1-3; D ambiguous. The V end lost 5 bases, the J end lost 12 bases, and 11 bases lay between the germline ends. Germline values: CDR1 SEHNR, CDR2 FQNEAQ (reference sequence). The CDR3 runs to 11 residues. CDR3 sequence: CASSGNKVIYF. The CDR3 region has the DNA TGTGCCAGCAGCGGAAACAAGGTCATATATTTT.

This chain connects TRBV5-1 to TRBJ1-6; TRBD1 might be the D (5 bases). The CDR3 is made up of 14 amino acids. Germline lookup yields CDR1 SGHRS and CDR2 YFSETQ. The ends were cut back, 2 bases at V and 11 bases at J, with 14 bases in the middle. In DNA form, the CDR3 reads TGCGCCAGCAGCTTCCGGGACTTTGGGGCACCCCTCCACTTT. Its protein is CASSFRDFGAPLHF.

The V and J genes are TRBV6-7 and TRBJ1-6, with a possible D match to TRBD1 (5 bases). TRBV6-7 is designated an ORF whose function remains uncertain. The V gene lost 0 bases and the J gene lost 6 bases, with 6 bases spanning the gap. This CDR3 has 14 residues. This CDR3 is CASSYSQGNSPLHF. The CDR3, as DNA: TGTGCCAGCAGTTACTCCCAGGGTAATTCACCCCTCCACTTT.

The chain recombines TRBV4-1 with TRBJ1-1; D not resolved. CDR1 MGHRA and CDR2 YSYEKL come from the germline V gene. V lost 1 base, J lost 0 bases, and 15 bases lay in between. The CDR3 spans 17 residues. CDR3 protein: CASSQAISRNMNTEAFF. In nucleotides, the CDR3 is TGCGCCAGCAGCCAAGCAATATCGAGGAACATGAACACTGAAGCTTTCTTT.

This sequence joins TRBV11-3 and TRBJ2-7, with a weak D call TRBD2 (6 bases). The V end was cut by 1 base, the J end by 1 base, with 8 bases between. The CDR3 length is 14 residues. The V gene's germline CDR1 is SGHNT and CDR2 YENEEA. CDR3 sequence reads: CASSLARESYEQYF. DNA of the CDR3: TGTGCCAGCAGCTTAGCTCGGGAGTCCTACGAGCAGTACTTC.

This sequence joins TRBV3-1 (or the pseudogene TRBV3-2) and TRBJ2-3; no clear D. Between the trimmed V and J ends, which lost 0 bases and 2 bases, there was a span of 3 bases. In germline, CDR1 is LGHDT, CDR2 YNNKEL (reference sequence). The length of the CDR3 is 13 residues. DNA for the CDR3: TGTGCCAGCAGCCAAGAGGTCACAGATACGCAGTATTTT. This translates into CASSQEVTDTQYF.

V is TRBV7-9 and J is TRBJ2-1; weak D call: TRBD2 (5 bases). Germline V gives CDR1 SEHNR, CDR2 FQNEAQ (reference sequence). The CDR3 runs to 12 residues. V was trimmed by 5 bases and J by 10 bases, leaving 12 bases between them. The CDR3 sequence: CASSHPRGEQFF. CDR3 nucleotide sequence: TGTGCCAGCAGCCATCCCCGCGGGGAGCAGTTCTTC.

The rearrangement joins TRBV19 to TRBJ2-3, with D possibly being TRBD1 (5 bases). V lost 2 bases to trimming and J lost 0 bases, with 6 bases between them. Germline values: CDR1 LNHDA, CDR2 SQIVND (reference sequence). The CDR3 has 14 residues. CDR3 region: CASSIKGSTDTQYF. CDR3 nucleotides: TGTGCCAGTAGTATAAAGGGGAGCACAGATACGCAGTATTTT.

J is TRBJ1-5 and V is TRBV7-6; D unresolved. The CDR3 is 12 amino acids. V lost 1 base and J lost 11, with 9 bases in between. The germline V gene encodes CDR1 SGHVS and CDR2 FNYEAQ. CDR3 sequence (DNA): TGTGCCAGCAGCTTAGTGTGCCTCGCCCAGCATTTT. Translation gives CASSLVCLAQHF.